The 7 T cell receptor beta chains in this list originate from one sample, sequenced in a study of T cell changes during pregnancy in multiple sclerosis. Sequencing was performed with immunoSEQ multiplex PCR; in TCRdb, only in-frame clones are kept and a portion is missing. The sample has tens of thousands of clones, 75% to 95% seen once. The sample here was CD4+ T cells from peripheral blood mononuclear cells, taken in the second trimester of pregnancy. These receptor sequences come from a female donor with multiple sclerosis, enrolled in a pregnancy study.

This clone was seen a single time. CDR3 region: CASRLKGGLNTGELFF. In nucleotides, the CDR3 is TGTGCCAGTAGACTAAAAGGGGGCTTGAACACCGGGGAGCTGTTTTTT. The chain recombines TRBV19 with TRBJ2-2; 7 positions match TRBD1. Unmatched junction bases numbered 8, after V lost 6 bases and J lost 1 base. The CDR3 has 16 residues. Germline CDR1 and CDR2: LNHDA and SQIVND (reference sequence).

The rearrangement uses TRBV5-6 and TRBJ2-1; 11 bases line up with TRBD2. After removal of 4 bases from V and 4 bases from J, the junction contained 4 bases not matched to a gene. The CDR3 runs to 15 residues. Germline V gene data show CDR1 as SGHDT and CDR2 as YYEEEE. The CDR3 nucleotides read TGTGCCAGCAGCCCGGGACTAGCGGTTTACAATGAGCAGTTCTTC. It translates to CASSPGLAVYNEQFF.

This chain joins TRBV6-6 and TRBJ2-7; 8 nucleotides align to TRBD2. Germline loops: CDR1 MNHNY, CDR2 SVGAGI (reference sequence). V gave up 2 bases and J gave up 6 bases; unmatched junction bases: 6. The CDR3 is 14 amino acids. The chain's CDR3 is CASSYGTSLIEQYF. As DNA, the CDR3 is TGTGCCAGCAGTTACGGGACTAGTCTAATCGAGCAGTACTTC.

The CDR3 DNA reads as TGTGCCAGTAGCCTAACTAGCGGTACATACTCCTACGAGCAGTACTTC. Translating it yields CASSLTSGTYSYEQYF. This chain links TRBV19 with TRBJ2-7, with 8 bases that match TRBD2. Germline CDR1 LNHDA, CDR2 SQIVND (reference sequence). The CDR3 consists of 16 residues. After removal of 6 bases from V and 0 bases from J, the junction contained 10 bases not matched to a gene.

V is TRBV6-1 and J is TRBJ1-6; TRBD1 matches 10 bases. The V and J ends lost 7 bases and 8 bases, in that order; junction bases with no gene match: 8. The CDR3 runs to 15 residues. Germline CDR1 and CDR2: MNHNS and SASEGT. CDR3 sequence reads: CASMGTGTGDSPLHF. The CDR3, as DNA: TGTGCCAGCATGGGGACGGGGACAGGGGATTCACCCCTCCACTTT.

This clone has only one observation. The CDR3 DNA reads as TGTGCCTGGAGAGGGCAAGGGACAGGCGCCGAGCAGTACTTC. It encodes CAWRGQGTGAEQYF. V gene TRBV30 combines with J gene TRBJ2-7, with 8 bases matching TRBD1. From germline, CDR1 is GTSNPN and CDR2 SVGIG (reference sequence). The trim removed 3 bases at V and 6 bases at J, leaving 10 bases unmatched. This CDR3 contains 14 residues.

This chain joins TRBV9 and TRBJ2-3, with 7 positions matching TRBD2. The CDR3 has 15 residues. Germline values: CDR1 SGDLS, CDR2 YYNGEE. With V trimmed by 4 bases and J by 1 base, 6 bases remained unmatched. This CDR3 is CASSRSGEGTDTQYF. CDR3 bases: TGTGCCAGCAGCCGGAGCGGGGAGGGCACAGATACGCAGTATTTT.